This T cell receptor (beta chain) was identified during a study of cytomegalovirus exposure and HLA in healthy donors. The overall study: Earlier results showed 90 million to 120 million unique TCR beta sequences derived from about 179 million T cells. Study conclusions and caveats: The records held CMV serostatus as the only immune exposure information. Reportedly, TCR beta sequences accurately predicted HLA-A and HLA-B alleles in most subjects. Most CMV-associated TCR beta chains appeared HLA-restricted in a later analysis.

Germline assignment: CDR1 SEHNR and CDR2 FQNEAQ (reference sequence). The CDR3 is 14 residues long. Both 60 Vbeta primers and 13 Jbeta primers went into the PCR. Sequencing was performed with immunoSEQ multiplex PCR; in TCRdb, only in-frame clones are kept and a portion is missing. The sample gives about 140,000 clones, roughly four fifths of which show up once; roughly 1.4% is in the top ten. Remarks on this clone: Its antigen remains unknown. One end of the junction is discordant with germline, which a read error may explain.

This TCR was sampled from a man aged 25 to 45 in good health and CMV-seropositive. V is TRBV7-9 and J is TRBJ1-1; D ambiguous. Material: PBMCs. CDR3 nucleotides: TGTTCCAGCAGCTTAAGTACTCTGAACACTGAAGCTTTCTTT. Translation: CSSSLSTLNTEAFF.